The 10 T cell receptor beta chains presented below share a single source sample, sequenced in a study of blood T cells in healthy people across ages. PCR was performed a second time for about 6 to 12 cycles using a sample-barcoded 5' primer and a J-beta primer mix. TCRdb recomputed calls from the 5' RACE reads with MiXCR, one row per CDR3 protein. Here the sample spans some 1.8 million distinct CDR3 sequences, 30% to 40% being singletons. Input material: blood. The receptor set was obtained from a human donor in good health.

This clonotype was counted only a few times. The genes are TRBV6-5 and TRBJ2-3; TRBD1 is a possible D gene (5 bases). CDR1 is MNHEY, CDR2 SVGAGI, per germline. The V and J ends lost 6 bases and 4 bases respectively, with 14 bases between them. The CDR3 is made up of 14 amino acids. The DNA of the CDR3 is TGTGCCAGCAGGAGACACACAGGCGCAGATACGCAGTATTTT. Translating it yields CASRRHTGADTQYF.

V is TRBV19 and J is TRBJ2-7; D is unresolved. V was cut by 10 bases and J by 2 bases, with 12 bases left in between. The CDR3 covers 12 residues. Germline V gives CDR1 LNHDA, CDR2 SQIVND (reference sequence). CDR3 DNA: TGTGCCACACGAGACAACACCTACGAGCAGTACTTC. Encoded protein: CATRDNTYEQYF.

Turning to this clonotype: A read error may account for a junction end that differs from germline. The chain employs TRBV9 and TRBJ1-6; perhaps TRBD1 as D (5 bases). This CDR3 comprises 16 residues. From germline, CDR1 is SGDLS and CDR2 YYNGEE. CDR3 DNA: TGCGCCAGCAGCGTAGGCGTCACGGGGGATCAGACACCCCTCCACTTT. It yields the protein CASSVGVTGDQTPLHF.

The V and J genes are TRBV5-1 and TRBJ1-2, with D perhaps matching TRBD1 (5 bases). With 1 base removed from V and 4 bases from J, the gap between germline ends came to 20 bases. CDR3 length equals 17 residues. The germline gives CDR1 SGHRS, CDR2 YFSETQ. CDR3 DNA: TGCGCCAGCAGCTTGTTTCCCCAGGGTATGGACCCCTATGGCTACACCTTC. This encodes CASSLFPQGMDPYGYTF. The whole variable domain, remainder taken from reference TRBV5-1 and TRBJ1-2, is KAGVTQTPRYLIKTRGQQVTLSCSPISGHRSVSWYQQTPGQGLQFLFEYFSETQRNKGNFPGRFSGRQFSNSRSEMNVSTLELGDSALYLCASSLFPQGMDPYGYTFGSGTRLTVV.

This chain joins TRBV7-9 and TRBJ2-5; 7 bases are a match to TRBD2. Per germline, CDR1 SEHNR and CDR2 FQNEAQ (reference sequence). V was pared by 5 bases and J by 4 bases, with 16 bases of the junction left unmatched. The CDR3 covers 17 residues. DNA of the CDR3: TGTGCCAGCAGCCGGCTCCCGCGGCCATCGGGGGGAGAGACCCAGTACTTC. This gives the protein CASSRLPRPSGGETQYF. Looking up the rest from reference TRBV7-9 and TRBJ2-5 gives the full variable domain: DTGVSQNPRHKITKRGQNVTFRCDPISEHNRLYWYRQTLGQGPEFLTYFQNEAQLEKSRLLSDRFSAERPKGSFSTLEIQRTEQGDSAMYLCASSRLPRPSGGETQYFGPGTRLLVL.

V is TRBV7-9 and J is TRBJ1-1, with D unresolved. CDR1 SEHNR and CDR2 FQNEAQ come from the germline V gene (reference sequence). V lost 6 bases and J 3 bases, leaving 11 bases between the germline ends. The length of the CDR3 is 13 residues. The DNA of the CDR3 is TGTGCCAGCAGTTCCGGGTCCCACACTGAAGCTTTCTTT. This gives the protein CASSSGSHTEAFF.

This clonotype was seen more than once but under ten times. The genes are TRBV4-1 and TRBJ2-3; 14 bases line up with TRBD2. The germline V gene has CDR1 MGHRA and CDR2 YSYEKL. V gave up 8 bases and J gave up 6 bases; unmatched junction bases: 7. The CDR3 is made up of 15 amino acids. CDR3: CASGGLAGASDTQYF. As DNA, the CDR3 is TGCGCCAGCGGGGGACTAGCGGGGGCCTCTGATACGCAGTATTTT.

V usage is TRBV4-3 and J usage is TRBJ2-7, with a weak D call TRBD1 (6 bases). The CDR3 contains 15 residues. CDR1 is LGHNA and CDR2 is YSLEER in the germline V gene. Between the trimmed V and J ends, which lost 0 bases and 4 bases, there was a span of 13 bases. The CDR3 DNA reads as TGCGCCAGCAGCCAAGACCCCGGCAGGGGTTACGAGCAGTACTTC. Translating it yields CASSQDPGRGYEQYF.

The CDR3 sequence: CASSPVSFRTDTQYF. The DNA for the CDR3 is TGTGCCAGCAGCCCCGTTTCTTTTAGGACAGATACGCAGTATTTT. The chain employs TRBV7-9 and TRBJ2-3; D uncertain. The germline V gene encodes CDR1 SEHNR and CDR2 FQNEAQ (reference sequence). V lost 5 bases and J lost 3, with 15 bases in between. The CDR3 consists of 15 residues.

The rearrangement uses TRBV20-1 and TRBJ1-2; 9 bases agree with TRBD1. The V segment lost 6 bases and the J segment 5 bases; nucleotides outside the gene matches: 10. Germline CDR1 reads DFQATT; CDR2 reads SNEGSKA (reference sequence). This CDR3 is 14 amino acids long. Here the CDR3 reads CSAVRDRELYGYTF. In DNA, the CDR3 is TGCAGTGCCGTTCGGGACAGGGAATTGTATGGCTACACCTTC.